Below, one T cell receptor (beta chain) is given with its context. Its antigen is not identified. These data are taken from a study of T cell repertoires in cytomegalovirus infection. Study-level results: CMV carriers with the relevant HLA were identified by cumulative public TCR beta family frequency.

CDR1 and CDR2 from the germline V gene are DFQATT and SNEGSKA (reference sequence). The CDR3 consists of 13 residues. V was trimmed by 4 bases and J by 0 bases, leaving 9 bases between them. MiXCR, applied by TCRdb to the reads, yields one record per CDR3 protein. The sample records 250,000 to 350,000 distinct CDR3 sequences, roughly 25% being singletons. The sequence was collected from a human donor in good health (CMV status not recorded). Some clones in this sample may be carry-over from other donors' samples. This chain joins TRBV20-1 and TRBJ1-2; D unclear. Sequencing was performed on PBMCs. DNA of the CDR3: TGCAGTGCTATTAGATCAACTAACTATGGCTACACCTTC. Translation: CSAIRSTNYGYTF.